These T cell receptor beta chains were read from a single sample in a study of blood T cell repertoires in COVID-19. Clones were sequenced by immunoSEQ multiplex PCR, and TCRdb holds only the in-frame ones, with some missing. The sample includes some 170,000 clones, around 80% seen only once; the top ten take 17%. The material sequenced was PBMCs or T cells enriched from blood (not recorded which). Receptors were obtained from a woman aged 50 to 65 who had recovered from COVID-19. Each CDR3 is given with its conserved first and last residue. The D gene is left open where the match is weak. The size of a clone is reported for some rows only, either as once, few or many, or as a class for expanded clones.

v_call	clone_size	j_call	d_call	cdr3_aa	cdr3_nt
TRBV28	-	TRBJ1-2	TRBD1	CASSSTGEGYTF	TGTGCCAGCAGCTCGACAGGGGAGGGCTACACCTTC
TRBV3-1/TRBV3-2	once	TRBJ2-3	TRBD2	CASSQASGTSGATDTQYF	TGTGCCAGCAGCCAGGCCTCCGGGACTAGCGGGGCTACAGATACGCAGTATTTT
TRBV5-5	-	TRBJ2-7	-	CASSFLGREQYF	TGTGCCAGCAGCTTTTTAGGGAGGGAGCAGTACTTC
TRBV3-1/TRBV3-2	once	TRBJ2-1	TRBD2	CASSLGLAVYNEQFF	TGTGCCAGCAGCCTGGGACTAGCGGTATACAATGAGCAGTTCTTC
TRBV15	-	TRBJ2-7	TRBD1	CATTAGTEFEGSGYEQYF	TGTGCCACCACGGCCGGGACAGAATTTGAAGGATCGGGCTACGAGCAGTACTTC
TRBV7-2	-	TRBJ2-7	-	CASSLPGSYEQYF	TGTGCCAGCAGCCTACCCGGGTCCTACGAGCAGTACTTC
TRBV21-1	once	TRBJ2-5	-	CATKRETQYF	TGTGCCACCAAGAGGGAGACCCAGTACTTC
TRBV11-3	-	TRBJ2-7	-	CASSSRDSSYEQYF	TGTGCCAGCAGCTCTCGGGACTCCAGCTACGAGCAGTACTTC
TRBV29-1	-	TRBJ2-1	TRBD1	CSVEDLGQGANNEQFF	TGCAGCGTTGAAGATCTCGGACAGGGGGCAAACAATGAGCAGTTCTTC
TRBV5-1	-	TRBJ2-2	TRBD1	CASSYSGTGSVGELFF	TGCGCCAGCAGCTACTCCGGGACAGGGTCGGTCGGGGAGCTGTTTTTT
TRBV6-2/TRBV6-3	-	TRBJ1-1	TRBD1	CASSTSGTGRVEAFF	TGTGCCAGCAGTACCTCCGGGACAGGGAGAGTTGAAGCTTTCTTT
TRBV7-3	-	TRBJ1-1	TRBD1	CASSLTGQRDTEAFF	TGTGCCAGCAGCTTAACGGGACAGCGAGACACTGAAGCTTTCTTT
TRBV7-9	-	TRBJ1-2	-	CASSLAPVHGYTF	TGTGCCAGCAGCTTAGCGCCGGTCCATGGCTACACCTTC
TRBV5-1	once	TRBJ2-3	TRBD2	CASSLEGSGRGDTQYF	TGCGCCAGCAGCTTGGAGGGCAGCGGGAGAGGGGATACGCAGTATTTT
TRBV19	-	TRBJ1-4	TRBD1	CASSHRDRATNEKLFF	TGTGCCAGTAGTCACCGGGACAGGGCAACTAATGAAAAACTGTTTTTT
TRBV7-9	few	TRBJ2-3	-	CASILTDTQYF	TGTGCCAGCATACTCACAGATACGCAGTATTTT
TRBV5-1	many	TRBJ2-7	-	CASSATGTGAYEQYF	TGCGCCAGCAGCGCAACCGGGACGGGGGCCTACGAGCAGTACTTC
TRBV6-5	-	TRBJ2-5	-	CASSFVGGETQYF	TGTGCCAGCAGTTTCGTTGGCGGGGAGACCCAGTACTTC
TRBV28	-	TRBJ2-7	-	CASTLTGAYEQYF	TGTGCCAGCACCCTTACGGGAGCCTACGAGCAGTACTTC
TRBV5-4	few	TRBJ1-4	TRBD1	CASSSRQGVEKLFF	TGTGCCAGCAGCTCCAGACAGGGGGTTGAAAAACTGTTTTTT
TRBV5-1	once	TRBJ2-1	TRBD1	CASSPPGQQNNEQFF	TGCGCCAGCAGCCCGCCGGGACAGCAGAACAATGAGCAGTTCTTC
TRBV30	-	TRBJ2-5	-	CAWSIAVGLGVETQYF	TGTGCCTGGAGTATTGCAGTAGGTTTAGGAGTAGAGACCCAGTACTTC
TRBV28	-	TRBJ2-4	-	CASSLHGGLNIQYF	TGTGCCAGCAGTCTCCACGGGGGTCTTAACATTCAGTACTTC